Listed below are T cell receptor beta chains from one sample, sequenced in a study of cytomegalovirus exposure and HLA in healthy donors. Some clones are missing from TCRdb's copy, which holds only in-frame ones; the method was immunoSEQ multiplex PCR. This table lists more than 140,000 clones. Sample: PBMCs. The receptors come from a young woman in good health and CMV-seronegative. Both conserved end residues are part of each CDR3.

>TRBJ1-1|TRBV19
CASRDRVNTEAFF
>TRBJ2-1|TRBV25-1
CASSEQGLAESSYNEQFF
>TRBJ1-1|TRBV7-2
CASTRGQGQGYRNTEAFF
>TRBJ1-5|TRBV2
CAGSQTGGNQPQHF
>TRBJ2-3|TRBV15
CATSKLAGDHTQYF
>TRBJ2-1|TRBV4-3
CASTPARGLSSYNEQFF
>TRBJ1-5|TRBV19
CASSIRRTDNQPQHF
>TRBJ1-2|TRBV2
CASSTGDYGYTF
>TRBJ1-5|TRBV29-1
CSVEESGQGGQPQHF
>TRBJ1-2|TRBV28
CASSTGGTNYGYTF